These T cell receptor beta chains were read from a single sample in a study of molecular identifiers for immune sequencing clone quantification. TCRdb analysed the PCR reads with MiXCR anew, one entry per CDR3 protein. The table has approximately 500,000 distinct CDR3 sequences, 20% to 25% seen once. Material for sequencing was naive CD8+ T cells from blood, with Jurkat cell RNA spiked in. The receptors come from a human donor in good health. Some libraries in this study had Jurkat cell RNA spiked in. Both conserved end residues are part of each CDR3. D genes are given only for firm matches. Not every row has a clone size; where given, it reads once, few, many or a size class.

TRBJ2-5 | NA | TRBV20-1 | few | TGCAGTGCTAGAGTGACAAGGACCCAAGAGACCCAGTACTTC | CSARVTRTQETQYF
TRBJ1-1 | NA | TRBV7-9 | NA | TGTGCCAGCAGAGAGGGGACTGAAGCTTTCTTT | CASREGTEAFF
TRBJ1-1 | NA | TRBV30 | NA | TGTGCCTGGAGTTACGGGGATAACACTGAAGCTTTCTTT | CAWSYGDNTEAFF
TRBJ1-1 | NA | TRBV19 | few | TGTGCCAGTAGTATCGTGGCAGGGGCGCCCACTGAAGCTTTCTTT | CASSIVAGAPTEAFF
TRBJ2-3 | NA | TRBV11-3 | many | TGTGCCAGCAGCTTCCGGGGACGCATCGCAGATACGCAGTATTTT | CASSFRGRIADTQYF
TRBJ1-1 | TRBD1 | TRBV19 | NA | TGTGCCAGTAGCCCCAGGACAGGTCCTAACACTGAAGCTTTCTTT | CASSPRTGPNTEAFF
TRBJ2-6 | NA | TRBV25-1 | few | TGTGCCAGCAGCGACACCGTCGGGTCTGGGGCCAACGTCCTGACTTTC | CASSDTVGSGANVLTF
TRBJ2-4 | TRBD1 | TRBV14 | NA | TGTGCCAGCAGCCCATGGACAGGGGAAAACATTCAGTACTTC | CASSPWTGENIQYF
TRBJ2-3 | TRBD2 | TRBV7-9 | many | TGTGCCAGCAGCTCGATTCGGGCGGGAGTAGATACGCAGTATTTT | CASSSIRAGVDTQYF
TRBJ2-2 | TRBD2 | TRBV7-9 | NA | TGTGCCAGCAGTCCTAGCGGGAGGTACACCGGGGAGCTGTTTTTT | CASSPSGRYTGELFF
TRBJ2-1 | NA | TRBV5-1 | NA | TGCGCCAGCAGCTTGGTAGGGCCGGGGGACAATGAGCAGTTCTTC | CASSLVGPGDNEQFF
TRBJ1-1 | TRBD1 | TRBV6-2/TRBV6-3 | few | TGTGCCAGCTACACGGAGGGACAGTTATCCACTGAAGCTTTCTTT | CASYTEGQLSTEAFF
TRBJ2-5 | TRBD1 | TRBV7-9 | NA | TGTGCCAGCGACGATAGGACAGGGTCCGGCGAGACCCAGTACTTC | CASDDRTGSGETQYF
TRBJ1-5 | NA | TRBV21-1 | NA | TGTGCCAGCAGCACACGTAGGGTTTTCCTTTGTCAGCCCCAGCATTTT | CASSTRRVFLCQPQHF
TRBJ2-6 | NA | TRBV27 | NA | TGTGACAGCAGTCGCTCTGGGGCCAACGTCCTGACTTTC | CDSSRSGANVLTF
TRBJ1-4 | NA | TRBV4-3 | NA | TGCGCCAGCAGCCAAGATCAGATCCTAAGTGGAGAAAAACTGTTTTTT | CASSQDQILSGEKLFF
TRBJ1-1 | NA | TRBV27 | few | TGTGCCAGCAGCGACACGATGAACACTGAAGCTTTCTTT | CASSDTMNTEAFF
TRBJ2-5 | TRBD1 | TRBV28 | few | TGTGCCAGCAGTTTAACGGCCAGGGGGCGTGAGACCCAGTACTTC | CASSLTARGRETQYF
TRBJ2-5 | TRBD2 | TRBV27 | few | TGTGCCAGCAGTGCCTACGGGACTAGCATACAAGAGACCCAGTACTTC | CASSAYGTSIQETQYF
TRBJ2-7 | NA | TRBV4-1 | NA | TGCGCCAGCAGCCAACGATCAGGAACCTACGAGCAGTACTTC | CASSQRSGTYEQYF
TRBJ2-5 | NA | TRBV20-1 | few | TGCAGTGCTAACGGGGGTAGCTGGGGAGAGACCCAGTACTTC | CSANGGSWGETQYF
TRBJ2-7 | NA | TRBV9 | NA | TGTGCCAGCAGCGTAGGGGCAGTCGGGGGAGACGAGCAGTACTTC | CASSVGAVGGDEQYF
TRBJ2-5 | TRBD1 | TRBV6-2/TRBV6-3 | NA | TGTGCCAGCGGGACAGGGGGCCAAGAGACCCAGTACTTC | CASGTGGQETQYF
TRBJ2-3 | NA | TRBV7-9 | NA | TGTGCCAGCAGCACGCCTTCCAGGGGAGTAGATACGCAGTATTTT | CASSTPSRGVDTQYF
TRBJ2-6 | NA | TRBV7-9 | many | TGTGCCAGCAGCCAACCCTCTATCTCTGGGGCCAACGTCCTGACTTTC | CASSQPSISGANVLTF
TRBJ2-3 | NA | TRBV2 | NA | TGTGCCAGCAGTGAGCAATGCACTAGCACAGATACGCAGTATTTT | CASSEQCTSTDTQYF
TRBJ2-7 | NA | TRBV5-5 | many | TGTGCCAGCAGCCACACCCGGGTCTCGGGGGAGCAGTACTTC | CASSHTRVSGEQYF
TRBJ2-2 | NA | TRBV12-3/TRBV12-4 | many | TGTGCCAACGAAGAGAACACCGGGGAGCTGTTTTTT | CANEENTGELFF
TRBJ2-7 | TRBD2 | TRBV20-1 | many | TGCAGTGCTACCGGGACTAGCGTATCCTACGAGCAGTACTTC | CSATGTSVSYEQYF
TRBJ2-7 | NA | TRBV30 | NA | TGTGCCTGGAGTCCTCCGACAGGAACCTACGAGCAGTACTTC | CAWSPPTGTYEQYF
TRBJ1-4 | TRBD1 | TRBV30 | many | TGTGCCGGGACAGATGAAAAACTGTTTTTT | CAGTDEKLFF
TRBJ2-1 | NA | TRBV30 | NA | TGTGCCTGGACCCCACTCGGCAGGGGTCTAGGGGATGAGCAGTTCTTC | CAWTPLGRGLGDEQFF
TRBJ1-1 | TRBD1 | TRBV7-9 | many | TGTGCCAGCAGCTTGGGACAGAGCGAAGCTTTCTTT | CASSLGQSEAFF
TRBJ1-1 | NA | TRBV29-1 | many | TGCAGCGTTGAGGAAACGTCGGTGGGGTTT | CSVEETSVGF
TRBJ2-7 | NA | TRBV4-3 | many | TGCGCCAGCAGCCAAGATCGTGCGGGATACGAGCAGTACTTC | CASSQDRAGYEQYF
TRBJ2-3 | NA | TRBV15 | NA | TGTGCCACCAGCAGCTTAGAGGGACGGTGGTATAGCACAGATACGCAGTATTTT | CATSSLEGRWYSTDTQYF
TRBJ1-4 | NA | TRBV12-3/TRBV12-4 | few | TGTGCCAGCAGCAAACAGGTCGGCGGGGAAAAACTGTTTTTT | CASSKQVGGEKLFF
TRBJ2-1 | TRBD1 | TRBV6-2/TRBV6-3 | few | TGTGCCAGCAGGCCCACCGACAGGGTCTCCTACAATGAGCAGTTCTTC | CASRPTDRVSYNEQFF
TRBJ1-1 | TRBD1 | TRBV7-9 | NA | TGTGCCGGCAGCTCACCTGGACAGGGGATACTTGAGGCTTTCTTT | CAGSSPGQGILEAFF
TRBJ2-2 | TRBD2 | TRBV6-6 | many | TGTGCCAGCAGTTCGCTCGGGACTAGCGGTACTTCGAACACCGGGGAGCTGTTTTTT | CASSSLGTSGTSNTGELFF
TRBJ1-5 | NA | TRBV28 | once | TGTGCCAGCAGTCCACAGGGTTATCAGCCCCAGCATTTT | CASSPQGYQPQHF
TRBJ2-1 | TRBD2 | TRBV20-1 | NA | TGCAGTGCTAGAGGCTCGGTTGTGGTGTCTAGCGGATACAATGAGCGGTTCTTC | CSARGSVVVSSGYNERFF
TRBJ2-7 | NA | TRBV20-1 | NA | TGCAGTGCTAGAGATACTGAGGGAGCGGGACAGCTCTACGAGCAGTACTTC | CSARDTEGAGQLYEQYF
TRBJ2-7 | NA | TRBV7-9 | many | TGTGCCAGCAGCTTCCCAGGAAGGTACGAGCAGTACTTC | CASSFPGRYEQYF
TRBJ2-2 | NA | TRBV11-2 | NA | TGTGCCAGCAGATCGGGACTCTCGGGGTTGGCCGGGGGGCTGTTTTTT | CASRSGLSGLAGGLFF
TRBJ2-1 | TRBD2 | TRBV12-3/TRBV12-4 | many | TGTGCCAGCAGTTATGTTAGCGGGAGGGAGAACAATGAGCAGTTCTTC | CASSYVSGRENNEQFF
TRBJ2-7 | NA | TRBV27 | few | TGTGCCAGCAGTTTATCCTCCAACGACGAGCAGTACTTC | CASSLSSNDEQYF
TRBJ1-2 | NA | TRBV12-3/TRBV12-4 | NA | TGTGCCAGCAGCTCGACAGCTTGGGGGAACTATGGCTACACCTTC | CASSSTAWGNYGYTF
TRBJ2-7 | TRBD2 | TRBV7-9 | few | TGTGCCAGCAGCTTACACCCCCGGACTAGCGGGGCAGCCTACGAGCAGTACTTC | CASSLHPRTSGAAYEQYF
TRBJ2-7 | NA | TRBV6-2/TRBV6-3 | few | TGTGCCAGCAGTTTAGCGGAGACCTACGAGCAGTACTTC | CASSLAETYEQYF
TRBJ2-7 | NA | TRBV12-3/TRBV12-4 | few | TGTGCCAGCAGTTTAGCGTGGGGCGCAGGGGGGTCCTACGAGCAGTACTTC | CASSLAWGAGGSYEQYF
TRBJ2-7 | NA | TRBV4-3 | NA | TGCGCCAGCAGCCCCTCTGCGGGGGACAGATCCTACGAGCAGTACTTC | CASSPSAGDRSYEQYF
TRBJ2-7 | NA | TRBV6-6 | many | TGTGCCAGCAGTCCGGACCCGGCCGAGCAGTACTTC | CASSPDPAEQYF
TRBJ1-2 | NA | TRBV29-1 | many | TGCAGCGTTGAACGTTATGGCTACACCTTC | CSVERYGYTF
TRBJ2-2 | NA | TRBV7-6 | many | TGTGCCAGCAGCTTAGGTGGGGGTCCCGGGGAGCTGTTTTTT | CASSLGGGPGELFF
TRBJ1-1 | NA | TRBV27 | NA | TGTGCCAGCAGTTTAGCGGTCAACACTGGAGCTTTCTTT | CASSLAVNTGAFF
TRBJ1-5 | NA | TRBV20-1 | few | TGCAGTGCTAGAGAGGACAGCAATCAGCCCCAGCATTTT | CSAREDSNQPQHF
TRBJ2-2 | NA | TRBV2 | many | TGTGCCAGCAGTGTTGGGGGGGCTTGGACCGGGGAGCTGTTTTTT | CASSVGGAWTGELFF
TRBJ2-5 | TRBD2 | TRBV7-2 | NA | TGTGCCAGCAGCTTATCATCCGTAATTGCGGGGGGCCTCCAAGAGACCCAGTACTTC | CASSLSSVIAGGLQETQYF
TRBJ2-2 | NA | TRBV5-1 | few | TGCGCCAGCAGCTTCTGGGACTCATACGAGTACGCCGGGGAGCCGTTTTTT | CASSFWDSYEYAGEPFF